Listed here is a single T cell receptor beta chain. The PCR was carried out with 60 Vbeta primers and 13 Jbeta primers. Profiling relied on immunoSEQ multiplex PCR, and the TCRdb table lists in-frame clones only, not all of them. The data show 95,000 to 150,000 clones, with roughly a sixth seen just once and approximately 2.6% held by the top ten. The data stem from a study of cytomegalovirus exposure and HLA in healthy donors. Background on the study: Assignment to the Caucasian-associated ancestry cluster applied to about 80% of the roughly 420 genotyped donors.

The CDR3 totals 14 residues. From germline, CDR1 is SNHLY and CDR2 FYNNEI. After removal of 7 bases from V and 3 bases from J, the junction contained 5 bases not matched to a gene. This sequence joins TRBV2 and TRBJ2-1, with 8 bases aligning to TRBD1. Specimen: PBMCs. The sequence derives from a female donor in good health and CMV-seropositive. The CDR3 spells CASTRQGNYNEQFF. The CDR3 nucleotides are TGTGCCAGCACCCGACAGGGGAACTACAATGAGCAGTTCTTC. Together with reference TRBV2 and TRBJ2-1, the CDR3 gives the full variable domain: EPEVTQTPSHQVTQMGQEVILRCVPISNHLYFYWYRQILGQKVEFLVSFYNNEISEKSEIFDDQFSVERPDGSNFTLKIRSTKLEDSAMYFCASTRQGNYNEQFFGPGTRLTVL.